The 14 T cell receptor beta chains in this list originate from one sample, sequenced in a study of T-cell reconstitution after alpha-beta-depleted transplantation in children. The library targeted TCRbeta and was prepared with unique molecular identifiers. TCRdb used MiXCR to reprocess the PCR reads, holding one entry per CDR3 protein. The profile covers 300,000 or so distinct CDR3 sequences, with 20% to 30% appearing a single time and about a tenth taken by the ten largest. The material was PBMCs, mostly from graft donor cells, obtained 180 days after TCRalphabeta/CD19-depleted stem cell transplant. The receptors originated from a male patient aged 10 to 17 who had a stem cell transplant for acute lymphoblastic leukemia, so the T cells may come from the graft donor.

On this clonotype: Since a much larger clone is just one base distant, this may be a read error. The conserved closing phenylalanine or tryptophan is absent in this CDR3, likely reflecting a read error. The chain couples TRBV7-2 to TRBJ2-5; tentative D call: TRBD1 (6 bases). V was shortened by 1 base and J by 0 bases, with 12 bases between the two germline ends. CDR1 SGHTA and CDR2 FQGNSA come from the germline V gene. This CDR3 spans 16 amino acids. The CDR3 region is CASSLVGTQYQETQYL. The CDR3 DNA sequence: TGTGCCAGCAGCTTAGTTGGGACACAGTACCAAGAGACCCAGTACTTA.

This clonotype was seen ten or more times. The chain has TRBV12-3 or TRBV12-4 and TRBJ2-7; D is uncertain. CDR3 length: 14 residues. The germline V and J ends were trimmed by 6 bases and 0 bases, with 12 bases remaining between them. The CDR3 spells CASRPDRTSYEQYF. The CDR3 region has the DNA TGTGCCAGCAGGCCGGATCGCACCTCCTACGAGCAGTACTTC.

The CDR3 bases are TGTGCCAGCTCTAGGGGGAAGTCGTACGAGCAGTACTTC. Protein: CASSRGKSYEQYF. V gene TRBV12-3 or TRBV12-4 combines with J gene TRBJ2-7, with D perhaps TRBD1 (6 bases). This CDR3 has 13 residues. With 8 bases removed from V and 4 bases from J, the gap between germline ends came to 15 bases.

This clonotype showed up just a few times. The chain uses TRBV6-1 and TRBJ2-4, with a weak D call TRBD2 (6 bases). The V gene lost 2 bases and the J gene lost 1 base, with 15 bases spanning the gap. The CDR3 sequence is 17 residues long. Germline loops: CDR1 MNHNS, CDR2 SASEGT. The CDR3 spells CASSESVLRGAKNIQYF. The CDR3 nucleotides read TGTGCCAGCAGTGAATCGGTTCTTCGGGGGGCCAAAAACATTCAGTACTTC.

The chain carries TRBV7-3 and TRBJ1-4; a weak D match, TRBD1 (5 bases). CDR1 is SGHTA and CDR2 is FQGTGA in the germline V gene. V lost 5 bases, J lost 8 bases, and 12 bases lay in between. The CDR3 extends over 13 amino acids. CDR3 loop: CASSQRDGEKLFF. The CDR3 region has the DNA TGTGCCAGCAGCCAGCGGGACGGAGAAAAACTGTTTTTT.

The chain couples TRBV20-1 to TRBJ2-3, with TRBD2 matching 7 bases. Germline V gene lookup returns CDR1 DFQATT and CDR2 SNEGSKA (reference sequence). The CDR3 extends over 14 amino acids. Trimming at V came to 3 bases and at J to 4 bases, leaving 7 bases not matched to a gene. The CDR3: CSASPGGSPDTQYF. The CDR3 DNA sequence: TGCAGTGCTAGCCCCGGGGGGTCCCCAGATACGCAGTATTTT.

This clonotype was recorded many times. V usage is TRBV12-5 and J usage is TRBJ2-7; D unresolved. From germline, CDR1 is LGHNT and CDR2 FRNRAP. This CDR3 is built from 12 residues. The germline V and J ends were trimmed by 6 bases and 2 bases, with 8 bases remaining between them. The CDR3 coding sequence is TGTGCTAGTGGCCCTATACCCTACGAGCAGTACTTC. Amino acids: CASGPIPYEQYF.

On this clonotype itself: Here the CDR3 omits its conserved ending phenylalanine or tryptophan, so a read error is the likely source. Because the CDR3's place on the DNA is in doubt, the DNA is left out and the CDR3 is given as listed by TCRdb. V usage is TRBV11-1 and J usage is TRBJ2-5. The CDR3 spans 8 residues, counting both ends. Germline-derived CDR1 and CDR2 are SGHAT and FQDESV (reference sequence). The CDR3 sequence is CASSLDKD.

This clonotype has only a few counts. This sequence joins TRBV7-3 and TRBJ1-1; tentative D call: TRBD1 (5 bases). The germline CDR1 and CDR2 sequences are SGHTA and FQGTGA. This CDR3 spans 14 amino acids. Trimming stripped 0 bases from V and 1 base from J, with 6 bases between. CDR3 in DNA: TGTGCCAGCAGCTTAACGGGGCGGAACACTGAAGCTTTCTTT. Translating gives CASSLTGRNTEAFF.

This clonotype was detected a few times. J is TRBJ2-1 and V is TRBV9, with D perhaps TRBD2 (6 bases). CDR1 and CDR2 from the germline V gene are SGDLS and YYNGEE. The CDR3 spans 21 residues. Trimming stripped 3 bases from V and 3 bases from J, with 31 bases between. The CDR3 loop reads CASSAPRGEAREPRNYNEQFF. The CDR3 bases are TGTGCCAGCAGCGCTCCTCGTGGGGAGGCTAGGGAGCCTCGAAACTACAATGAGCAGTTCTTC.

The chain couples TRBV7-6 to TRBJ2-5, with a possible D match to TRBD2 (5 bases). The CDR3 is 16 residues long. The germline V gene encodes CDR1 SGHVS and CDR2 FNYEAQ. V lost 3 bases and J 0 bases, leaving 14 bases between the germline ends. CDR3 coding DNA: TGTGCCAGCAGCTTCCCTATCGACTACTACCAAGAGACCCAGTACTTC. It codes for CASSFPIDYYQETQYF.

This clonotype was seen a handful of times. This rearrangement joins TRBV7-9 to TRBJ1-6, with D uncertain. The CDR3 is made up of 13 amino acids. The V end was cut by 0 bases, the J end by 10 bases, with 7 bases between. Germline V gene sequence: CDR1 SEHNR, CDR2 FQNEAQ (reference sequence). For the CDR3, the DNA is TGTGCCAGCAGCTTAGCGATCAGATCACCCCTCCACTTT. Translated: CASSLAIRSPLHF.

This clonotype was counted between two and nine times. J is TRBJ1-6 and V is TRBV7-9, with D possibly TRBD1 on 6 matching bases. The V gene's germline CDR1 is SEHNR and CDR2 FQNEAQ (reference sequence). This CDR3 spans 15 amino acids. Trimming took 2 bases from V and 5 from J, leaving 10 bases between them. In nucleotides, the CDR3 is TGTGCCAGCAGCTTACTTACAGGGAATAATTCACCCCTCCACTTT. Protein: CASSLLTGNNSPLHF.

This rearrangement joins TRBV28 to TRBJ2-6; 12 nucleotides line up with TRBD2. CDR1 MDHEN and CDR2 SYDVKM come from the germline V gene. This CDR3 contains 16 residues. Germline trimming cut 6 bases from V and 3 bases from J; bases unmatched to any gene: 3. CDR3 amino acids: CASRTSGSSGANVLTF. The CDR3 DNA is TGTGCCAGCAGGACTAGCGGGAGTAGTGGGGCCAACGTCCTGACTTTC.